Listed here are 29 T cell receptor beta chains from one sample, sequenced in a study of post-analysis software for immune sequencing data. Findings and caveats of the study: With TRBV5-6, TRBV5-1 and TRBV20-1 included, about 5 TRBV segments were more frequent in patients than in controls.

Antigens for these TCRs are unknown. TCR beta cDNA libraries included unique molecular identifiers. From the PCR reads, TCRdb called clonotypes with MiXCR, one entry per CDR3 protein. The sample lists hundreds of thousands of distinct CDR3 sequences; about 27% were seen once. The sequenced sample was blood. The receptors come from a girl under 18 with multiple sclerosis.

The chain uses TRBV27 and TRBJ1-4; D is unresolved. This CDR3 has 14 amino acids. Germline CDR1 reads MNHEY; CDR2 reads SMNVEV (reference sequence). Trimming pared 3 bases from V and 4 bases from J, leaving 9 bases between. The CDR3, as DNA: TGTGCCAGCAGTTTTCGCAGCCGTAATGAAAAACTGTTTTTT. Its translation: CASSFRSRNEKLFF. The full variable domain, completed using reference TRBV27 and TRBJ1-4, is EAQVTQNPRYLITVTGKKLTVTCSQNMNHEYMSWYRQDPGLGLRQIYYSMNVEVTDKGDVPEGYKVSRKEKRNFPLILESPSPNQTSLYFCASSFRSRNEKLFFGSGTQLSVL.

The V and J genes are TRBV10-2 and TRBJ2-5; 13 bases are a match to TRBD2. Germline values: CDR1 WSHSY, CDR2 SAAADI. V trimming: 2 bases; J trimming: 5 bases; junction bases outside the gene matches: 8. This CDR3 contains 17 residues. The DNA of the CDR3 is TGCGCCAGCAGTGAGGTGGGACTAGCGGGAATTCGGGAGACCCAGTACTTC. Residues: CASSEVGLAGIRETQYF.

In this sample, this clonotype turned up once. The rearrangement uses TRBV20-1 and TRBJ2-3; TRBD1 aligns across 7 bases. J was trimmed by 3 bases and V by 6 bases; bases with no gene match: 12. This CDR3 has 15 amino acids. Per germline, CDR1 DFQATT and CDR2 SNEGSKA (reference sequence). For the CDR3, the DNA is TGCAGTGCACCTCAGGGTAGGGGGCGGACAGATACGCAGTATTTT. It is translated as CSAPQGRGRTDTQYF.

The chain joins TRBV4-3 to TRBJ1-4; TRBD1 matches at 8 bases. CDR1 LGHNA and CDR2 YSLEER come from the germline V gene. CDR3 length equals 15 residues. After removal of 1 base from V and 7 bases from J, the junction contained 5 bases not matched to a gene. As DNA, the CDR3 is TGCGCCAGCAGCCAAGCCGGGACAGGACTTGAAAAACTGTTTTTT. It translates to CASSQAGTGLEKLFF.

This clonotype has only a few counts. The J gene is TRBJ2-1, the V gene TRBV2; perhaps D is TRBD1 or TRBD2 (5 bases each). The germline V and J ends were trimmed by 3 bases and 8 bases, with 17 bases remaining between them. This CDR3 spans 15 amino acids. Germline CDR1 and CDR2: SNHLY and FYNNEI. The CDR3 coding sequence is TGTGCCAGCAGTGATATCCAGGGAGTTTATGATGAGCAGTTCTTC. This gives the protein CASSDIQGVYDEQFF.

This clonotype turned up a few times. CDR3 sequence reads: CSVVLGGRNEQFF. CDR3 nucleotide sequence: TGCAGCGTTGTTTTAGGAGGGAGAAATGAGCAGTTCTTC. The chain links TRBV29-1 to TRBJ2-1; a weak D match, TRBD2 (6 bases). CDR1 is SQVTM, CDR2 ANQGSEA, per germline. Trimming cost V 4 bases and J 7 bases, with 14 bases left between them. The CDR3 is 13 amino acids.

This sequence joins TRBV27 and TRBJ2-1, with D possibly being TRBD1 or TRBD2 (6 bases each). The CDR3 has 16 residues. Deletions cut 4 bases from V and 12 bases from J, with 25 bases between. The V gene's germline CDR1 is MNHEY and CDR2 SMNVEV (reference sequence). The DNA for the CDR3 is TGTGCCAGCAGTTCCTCCTTAGCCGAAACCGGAGGGGGGCAGTTCTTC. This gives the protein CASSSSLAETGGGQFF.

J is TRBJ2-3 and V is TRBV24-1; a weak D match, TRBD1 (7 bases). This CDR3 has 15 amino acids. Deletions cut 4 bases from V and 3 bases from J, with 13 bases between. The germline CDR1 and CDR2 sequences are KGHDR and SFDVKD. CDR3: CATSEPQGRTDTQYF. DNA of the CDR3: TGTGCCACCAGTGAGCCACAGGGGAGGACAGATACGCAGTATTTT.

This clonotype has ten or more counts. V and J are TRBV6-5 and TRBJ2-3; 7 bases map to TRBD2. Germline V gene lookup returns CDR1 MNHEY and CDR2 SVGAGI. This CDR3 has 16 residues. V was pared by 9 bases and J by 1 base, with 13 bases of the junction left unmatched. The CDR3 here is CASFPRTRRGTDTQYF. In DNA form, the CDR3 reads TGTGCCAGTTTCCCTCGGACTAGAAGGGGCACAGATACGCAGTATTTT.

V usage is TRBV4-2 and J usage is TRBJ1-1; D possibly corresponds to TRBD1 (6 bases). Per germline, CDR1 LGHNA and CDR2 YNFKEQ. This CDR3 is built from 16 residues. Trimming removed 1 base at V and 0 bases at J, with 12 bases between. This CDR3 is CASSQAGEGLNTEAFF. The CDR3 DNA follows: TGTGCCAGCAGCCAAGCAGGGGAAGGATTGAACACTGAAGCTTTCTTT.

This clonotype has only a few counts. The rearrangement uses TRBV6-6 and TRBJ1-5; tentatively, D is TRBD1 (6 bases). The germline V and J ends were trimmed by 6 bases and 2 bases, with 14 bases remaining between them. CDR3 length equals 15 residues. Per the germline V gene, CDR1 is MNHNY and CDR2 is SVGAGI (reference sequence). This CDR3 is CASSVIGGGNQPQHF. The CDR3 nucleotides are TGTGCCAGCAGCGTGATAGGGGGGGGCAATCAGCCCCAGCATTTT.

This clonotype was counted between two and nine times. This rearrangement joins TRBV20-1 to TRBJ1-2; weak D call: TRBD1 (6 bases). The V end lost 6 bases, the J end lost 7 bases, and 21 bases lay between the germline ends. Per the germline V gene, CDR1 is DFQATT and CDR2 is SNEGSKA (reference sequence). The CDR3 has 14 amino acids. The CDR3 sequence is CSAKKTGADRGYTF. The CDR3 DNA reads as TGCAGTGCAAAAAAGACAGGTGCAGATCGTGGCTACACCTTC.

The rearrangement uses TRBV27 and TRBJ2-7; TRBD2 agrees at 8 bases. Germline V gives CDR1 MNHEY, CDR2 SMNVEV (reference sequence). The CDR3 runs to 15 residues. Trimming cost V 3 bases and J 3 bases; bases outside gene matches: 7. The CDR3 nucleotides are TGTGCCAGCAGTTTCTTGCGGGAGGTCCACTACGAGCAGTACTTC. Its translation: CASSFLREVHYEQYF.

This clonotype was observed a handful of times. The chain has TRBV7-2 and TRBJ2-1; 11 bases line up with TRBD2. The trim removed 6 bases at V and 4 bases at J, leaving 5 bases unmatched. The CDR3 runs 15 residues. Looked up from germline, CDR1 is SGHTA and CDR2 is FQGNSA. The CDR3 DNA is TGTGCCAGCAGGCCCGGGACTAGCGGATACAATGAGCAGTTCTTC. Translated: CASRPGTSGYNEQFF.

This clonotype has only a few counts. The chain combines TRBV27 with TRBJ1-5, with TRBD1 as a possible D gene (6 bases). CDR1 is MNHEY, CDR2 SMNVEV, per germline (reference sequence). V lost 6 bases and J 6 bases, leaving 9 bases between the germline ends. The length of the CDR3 is 12 residues. CDR3 nucleotides: TGTGCCAGCAGACAGGGAGCTCAGCCCCAGCATTTT. It yields the protein CASRQGAQPQHF.

This clonotype was seen a handful of times. The chain has TRBV7-2 and TRBJ2-5, with D hard to call. V was pared by 7 bases and J by 5 bases, with 11 bases between. Per germline, CDR1 SGHTA and CDR2 FQGNSA. This CDR3 region has 12 residues. CDR3 region: CASNPSGETQYF. The CDR3 bases are TGTGCCAGCAACCCCTCTGGGGAGACCCAGTACTTC. The whole variable domain, filled in from reference TRBV7-2 and TRBJ2-5, reads GAGVSQSPSNKVTEKGKDVELRCDPISGHTALYWYRQSLGQGLEFLIYFQGNSAPDKSGLPSDRFSAERTGGSVSTLTIQRTQQEDSAVYLCASNPSGETQYFGPGTRLLVL.

This clonotype was observed a handful of times. V gene TRBV20-1 combines with J gene TRBJ2-5; 8 bases map to TRBD2. The germline V gene encodes CDR1 DFQATT and CDR2 SNEGSKA (reference sequence). The CDR3 is 15 residues long. V shed 2 bases and J 0 bases; nucleotides not matched to a gene: 5. The CDR3 loop reads CSARRKRENQETQYF. In DNA form, the CDR3 reads TGCAGTGCTAGACGTAAGCGGGAGAACCAAGAGACCCAGTACTTC.

This clonotype appeared a few times. The chain carries TRBV28 and TRBJ2-5; 10 positions agree with TRBD2. V shed 2 bases, J shed 2 bases, and the junction held 5 bases outside the gene matches. CDR1 is MDHEN and CDR2 is SYDVKM in the germline V gene. The CDR3 runs to 16 residues. CDR3 residues: CASSLITSGAQETQYF. The CDR3 DNA is TGTGCCAGCAGTTTAATCACTAGCGGGGCTCAAGAGACCCAGTACTTC.

This clonotype has a handful of counts. The chain is built from TRBV7-2 and TRBJ2-3, with 12 bases identical to TRBD2. The CDR3 spans 16 residues. From germline, CDR1 is SGHTA and CDR2 FQGNSA. Trimming cost V 3 bases and J 5 bases; bases outside gene matches: 6. The CDR3 sequence: CASSFLAGGPRDTQYF. Here the CDR3 DNA reads TGTGCCAGCAGCTTCCTAGCGGGAGGGCCGAGAGATACGCAGTATTTT. Variable domain in full (rest from reference TRBV7-2 and TRBJ2-3): GAGVSQSPSNKVTEKGKDVELRCDPISGHTALYWYRQSLGQGLEFLIYFQGNSAPDKSGLPSDRFSAERTGGSVSTLTIQRTQQEDSAVYLCASSFLAGGPRDTQYFGPGTRLTVL.

This clonotype was counted ten times or more. CDR3 DNA: TGCAGTGTTGGACTAGCGGGAGGAAAAGAGACCCAGTACTTC. Protein: CSVGLAGGKETQYF. V and J are TRBV20-1 and TRBJ2-5, with 14 bases identical to TRBD2. This CDR3 is 14 amino acids long. CDR1 is DFQATT, CDR2 SNEGSKA, per germline (reference sequence). Unmatched junction bases numbered 4, after V lost 7 bases and J lost 3 bases.

The V gene is TRBV10-3, the J gene TRBJ1-1; TRBD1 is a possible D gene (6 bases). Germline V gene data show CDR1 as ENHRY and CDR2 as SYGVKD. The V end lost 10 bases, the J end lost 3 bases, and 18 bases lay between the germline ends. This CDR3 has 14 residues. The CDR3 DNA reads TGTGCCAGCAAACCGGACAGCGGACACACTGAAGCTTTCTTT. Its translation: CASKPDSGHTEAFF.

This clonotype was seen a few times. The chain is built from TRBV29-1 and TRBJ1-2; D is unclear. V dropped 6 bases and J dropped 7 bases, with 21 bases sitting between them. The CDR3 has 14 residues. Germline CDR1 and CDR2: SQVTM and ANQGSEA. The CDR3 DNA sequence: TGCAGCGTCGATACCGGACCGCCAGTCTTTGGCTACACCTTC. It specifies CSVDTGPPVFGYTF.

The genes are TRBV7-9 and TRBJ2-1; tentative D call: TRBD2 (6 bases). CDR3 size: 19 residues. V gave up 5 bases and J gave up 4 bases, with 27 bases separating them. CDR1 and CDR2 (germline): SEHNR, FQNEAQ (reference sequence). CDR3 DNA: TGTGCCAGCAGCACGGCAGCTCTCAGCGAGACTAGTATTTACAATGAGCAGTTCTTC. This translates into CASSTAALSETSIYNEQFF.

This clonotype was picked up many times. This sequence joins TRBV20-1 and TRBJ2-7, with D hard to call. Trimming pared 3 bases from V and 2 bases from J, leaving 11 bases between. CDR1 is DFQATT, CDR2 SNEGSKA, per germline (reference sequence). The CDR3 is 13 residues long. CDR3: CSASLAATYEQYF. In DNA form, the CDR3 reads TGCAGTGCTAGTCTTGCGGCGACCTACGAGCAGTACTTC.

This clonotype was counted at least ten times. This chain uses TRBV6-5 with TRBJ2-7; 11 bases align to TRBD2. The CDR3 covers 15 residues. Germline assignment: CDR1 MNHEY and CDR2 SVGAGI. Trimming removed 8 bases from V and 6 bases from J; junction bases left unmatched: 12. The CDR3 coding sequence is TGTGCCAGCTCGCGATTAGCGGGAGGGCAACGCGAGCAGTACTTC. Protein: CASSRLAGGQREQYF.

V is TRBV4-3 and J is TRBJ2-3; no clear D. The CDR3 sequence is 16 residues long. V was clipped by 1 base and J by 2 bases, with 13 bases between them. Germline V gene data show CDR1 as LGHNA and CDR2 as YSLEER. For the CDR3, the DNA is TGCGCCAGCAGCCAAGGGCCGCCGGTTCTCACAGATACGCAGTATTTT. This codes for CASSQGPPVLTDTQYF.

The chain has TRBV7-9 and TRBJ2-1, with 11 bases identical to TRBD2. V gave up 5 bases and J gave up 0 bases; unmatched junction bases: 6. The CDR3 has 17 residues. Germline assignment: CDR1 SEHNR and CDR2 FQNEAQ (reference sequence). The CDR3 nucleotides are TGTGCCAGCAGCCTGACTAGCGGGATTAGCTCCTACAATGAGCAGTTCTTC. Its protein product is CASSLTSGISSYNEQFF. The entire variable domain, with the rest obtained from reference TRBV7-9 and TRBJ2-1, is as follows: DTGVSQNPRHKITKRGQNVTFRCDPISEHNRLYWYRQTLGQGPEFLTYFQNEAQLEKSRLLSDRFSAERPKGSFSTLEIQRTEQGDSAMYLCASSLTSGISSYNEQFFGPGTRLTVL.

V is TRBV11-3 and J is TRBJ2-3; TRBD2 matches at 8 bases. Trimming at V came to 5 bases and at J to 1 base, leaving 8 bases not matched to a gene. The CDR3 is 16 amino acids. Germline V gene data show CDR1 as SGHNT and CDR2 as YENEEA. The CDR3 DNA follows: TGTGCCAGCAGCCCGGGAGCGGGGGCCGGCACAGATACGCAGTATTTT. Translated, it gives CASSPGAGAGTDTQYF.

The table lists this clonotype with a count of one. The gene calls are TRBV20-1 and TRBJ2-3; the D gene is possibly TRBD1 (6 bases). Germline V gene data show CDR1 as DFQATT and CDR2 as SNEGSKA (reference sequence). The CDR3 spans 14 residues. CDR3 coding DNA: TGCATCTTCCAGGCACAGGGTAGCACAGATACGCAGTATTTT. This gives the protein CIFQAQGSTDTQYF.